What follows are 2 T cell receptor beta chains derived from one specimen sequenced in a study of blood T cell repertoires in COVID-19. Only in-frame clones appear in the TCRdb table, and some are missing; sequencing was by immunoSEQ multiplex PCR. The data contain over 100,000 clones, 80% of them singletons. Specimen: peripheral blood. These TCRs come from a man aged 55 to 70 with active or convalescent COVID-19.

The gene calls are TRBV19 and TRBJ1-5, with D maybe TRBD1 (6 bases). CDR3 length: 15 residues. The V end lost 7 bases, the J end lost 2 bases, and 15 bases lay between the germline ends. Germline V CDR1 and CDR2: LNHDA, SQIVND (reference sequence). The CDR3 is CASNSQGIGNQPQHF. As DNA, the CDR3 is TGTGCCAGTAATTCACAGGGAATCGGCAATCAGCCCCAGCATTTT.

As DNA, the CDR3 is TGTGCCAGCAGTTTGACAGGCGGGAGGGCCGGGGAGCAGTACTTC. Its translation is CASSLTGGRAGEQYF. The chain carries TRBV7-8 and TRBJ2-7; 9 nucleotides agree with TRBD2. The V and J ends lost 6 bases and 7 bases, in that order; junction bases with no gene match: 13. CDR1 and CDR2 (germline): SGHVS, FQNEAQ. This CDR3 contains 15 residues. Full variable domain (remainder filled in from reference TRBV7-8 and TRBJ2-7): GAGVSQSPRYKVAKRGQDVALRCDPISGHVSLFWYQQALGQGPEFLTYFQNEAQLDKSGLPSDRFFAERPEGSVSTLKIQRTQQEDSAVYLCASSLTGGRAGEQYFGPGTRLTVT.